What follows are 23 T cell receptor beta chains derived from one specimen sequenced in a study of T cells in Graves' hyperthyroidism and ophthalmopathy (dated by TCRdb to about 2019). The library relied on multiplex PCR. The sequencer was an Illumina HiSeq 2000. TCR beta CDR3 regions were amplified from RNA transcripts. A first-round RT-PCR of the TCR CDR3 used the HTBI primer set with the Qiagen OneStep RT-PCR kit. The public reads were reanalyzed by TCRdb: fastp trimming at Q25, MiXCR alignment, in-frame beta chains only. Each CDR3 protein gets just one entry, which takes the most common genes and DNA from the rows behind it. This sample gives roughly 740,000 distinct CDR3 sequences in total; about 16% of them show up just once. Of the sample, around 7.7% falls within the top ten clones. The sequenced sample was blood. The source of these receptors is a man aged 18 to 29 with Graves' hyperthyroidism.

This chain uses TRBV29-1 with TRBJ1-5; 7 nucleotides line up with TRBD1. The CDR3 runs 15 residues. Per the germline V gene, CDR1 is SQVTM and CDR2 is ANQGSEA. Losses at the gene ends were 6 bases for V and 4 bases for J; bases not matched to a gene: 12. The CDR3 nucleotides read TGCAGCGTCTTACAGGGGACCCCGGGGAATCAGCCCCAGCATTTT. It is translated as CSVLQGTPGNQPQHF.

This clonotype appeared many times. For the CDR3, the DNA is TGTGCCAGCTCACCCAGACGGGACTGGCGCGAGACCCAGTACTTC. It translates to CASSPRRDWRETQYF. The chain joins TRBV18 to TRBJ2-5, with D possibly TRBD2 on 6 matching bases. The germline V gene encodes CDR1 KGHSH and CDR2 LQKENI. With 3 bases removed from V and 5 bases from J, the gap between germline ends came to 16 bases. The CDR3 extends over 15 amino acids.

At least ten counts were recorded for this clonotype. The genes are TRBV28 and TRBJ2-3, with 7 bases matching TRBD2. Germline CDR1 and CDR2: MDHEN and SYDVKM. V lost 4 bases to trimming and J lost 2 bases; unmatched junction nucleotides: 15. The CDR3 length is 18 residues. In DNA, the CDR3 is TGTGCCAGCAGTTCCCTGGATATGGCTAGCGGATACACAGATACGCAGTATTTT. Translation: CASSSLDMASGYTDTQYF.

This clonotype was seen a few times. V and J are TRBV10-1 and TRBJ2-1, with D unclear. V was shortened by 3 bases and J by 6 bases, with 9 bases between the two germline ends. Germline values: CDR1 WNHNN, CDR2 SYGVQD (reference sequence). CDR3 length: 13 residues. The CDR3 DNA reads TGCGCCAGCAGTGAATTAGGCCTCAATGAGCAGTTCTTC. Translation: CASSELGLNEQFF.

The rearrangement uses TRBV5-6 and TRBJ2-5; D is unresolved. V was cut by 3 bases and J by 0 bases, with 9 bases left in between. The CDR3 contains 14 residues. Germline loops: CDR1 SGHDT, CDR2 YYEEEE. In nucleotides, the CDR3 is TGTGCCAGCAGCTGGGTATCGTACCAAGAGACCCAGTACTTC. Its protein is CASSWVSYQETQYF.

At least ten counts were recorded for this clonotype. The gene calls are TRBV7-3 and TRBJ2-1, with TRBD2 matching 15 bases. The germline V gene encodes CDR1 SGHTA and CDR2 FQGTGA. This CDR3 comprises 17 residues. V trimming: 5 bases; J trimming: 8 bases; junction bases outside the gene matches: 10. The DNA of the CDR3 is TGTGCCAGCAGCGCGGGGACTAGCGGGAGGCTTGTAGATGAGCAGTTCTTC. Protein product: CASSAGTSGRLVDEQFF.

The sample holds many counts of this clonotype. The chain joins TRBV6-1 to TRBJ2-1; D is perhaps TRBD2 (6 bases). The CDR3 runs to 15 residues. Germline V gives CDR1 MNHNS, CDR2 SASEGT. Trimming removed 5 bases at V and 5 bases at J, with 16 bases between. The CDR3: CASSWSVADNNEQFF. CDR3 bases: TGTGCCAGCAGTTGGTCGGTAGCGGATAACAATGAGCAGTTCTTC.

This clonotype was counted at least ten times. This chain links TRBV27 with TRBJ2-1, with 15 bases that match TRBD2. This CDR3 contains 19 residues. The ends lost 1 base at V and 0 bases at J; junction bases unmatched: 4. Germline CDR1 and CDR2: MNHEY and SMNVEV (reference sequence). The CDR3: CASSLLGLAGGNSYNEQFF. The CDR3 nucleotides read TGTGCCAGCAGTTTATTGGGACTAGCGGGAGGAAACTCCTACAATGAGCAGTTCTTC.

This rearrangement joins TRBV18 to TRBJ2-1, with D unresolved. Germline CDR1 and CDR2: KGHSH and LQKENI. The CDR3 is 14 residues long. Trimming removed 2 bases from V and 5 bases from J, with 10 bases in between. The CDR3: CASSPTASHNEQFF. The DNA for the CDR3 is TGTGCCAGCTCACCAACGGCCAGCCACAATGAGCAGTTCTTC.

The J gene is TRBJ2-3, the V gene TRBV6-2 or TRBV6-3, with D possibly matching TRBD2 (6 bases). The CDR3 has 12 amino acids. Deletions cut 6 bases from V and 10 bases from J, with 14 bases between. The germline V gene encodes CDR1 MNHEY and CDR2 SVGEGT. CDR3: CASRDLWEAQYF. For the CDR3, the DNA is TGTGCCAGCAGGGATCTTTGGGAGGCGCAGTATTTT.

Ten or more counts support this clonotype. The rearrangement joins TRBV4-1 to TRBJ1-4; D gene unclear. The germline V gene encodes CDR1 MGHRA and CDR2 YSYEKL. V was clipped by 0 bases and J by 5 bases, with 10 bases between them. There are 15 residues in the CDR3. The CDR3 region is CASSQDSIRNEKLFF. As DNA, the CDR3 is TGCGCCAGCAGCCAAGATAGTATAAGGAATGAAAAACTGTTTTTT.

This clonotype has ten or more counts. J is TRBJ2-3 and V is TRBV3-1; TRBD1 matches at 8 bases. This CDR3 is built from 15 residues. Germline V gives CDR1 LGHDT, CDR2 YNNKEL (reference sequence). V shed 0 bases and J 4 bases; nucleotides not matched to a gene: 3. The CDR3 DNA sequence: TGTGCCAGCAGCCAAGAGTCAGGGGGCGCAGATACGCAGTATTTT. It is translated as CASSQESGGADTQYF.

This clonotype was seen ten or more times. The chain carries TRBV28 and TRBJ2-7; D gene uncertain. Germline V gives CDR1 MDHEN, CDR2 SYDVKM. The CDR3 extends over 14 amino acids. Trimming stripped 0 bases from V and 0 bases from J, with 6 bases between. As DNA, the CDR3 is TGTGCCAGCAGTTTATGGCTGGGCTCCTACGAGCAGTACTTC. It encodes CASSLWLGSYEQYF.

Comment on this clonotype: This clone may be a read error of a much larger clone one base away. The V and J genes are TRBV28 and TRBJ2-7, with D perhaps matching TRBD2 (5 bases). This CDR3 is 14 amino acids long. The V end lost 8 bases, the J end lost 7 bases, and 21 bases lay between the germline ends. Germline V lookup: CDR1 MDHEN, CDR2 SYDVKM. CDR3 amino acids: CASRPLKVGGEQYF. CDR3 bases: TGTGCCAGCCGGCCCCTAAAGGTTGGCGGGGAGCAGTACTTC. The whole variable domain, remainder taken from reference TRBV28 and TRBJ2-7, is DVKVTQSSRYLVKRTGEKVFLECVQDMDHENMFWYRQDPGLGLRLIYFSYDVKMKEKGDIPEGYSVSREKKERFSLILESASTNQTSMYLCASRPLKVGGEQYFGPGTRLTVT.

This clonotype was counted many times. The chain links TRBV30 to TRBJ2-3, with D uncertain. The V gene's germline CDR1 is GTSNPN and CDR2 SVGIG (reference sequence). CDR3 size: 13 residues. V shed 2 bases and J shed 2 bases, with 8 bases lying between them. The CDR3 sequence: CAWSPTATDTQYF. The CDR3 DNA reads TGTGCCTGGAGTCCGACTGCCACAGATACGCAGTATTTT.

This clonotype was recorded many times. The chain has TRBV11-1 and TRBJ1-3; maybe TRBD1 (5 bases). Germline V gives CDR1 SGHAT, CDR2 FQDESV (reference sequence). The CDR3 is made up of 15 amino acids. V shed 5 bases and J shed 7 bases, with 18 bases lying between them. The CDR3 DNA follows: TGTGCCAGCAGCGAAGAGGGGATTCGCGGGAACACCATATATTTT. It encodes CASSEEGIRGNTIYF.

The chain joins TRBV28 to TRBJ1-5, with D possibly matching TRBD1 (6 bases). Germline V gene sequence: CDR1 MDHEN, CDR2 SYDVKM. There are 15 residues in the CDR3. The V gene lost 4 bases and the J gene lost 3 bases, with 13 bases spanning the gap. CDR3 bases: TGTGCCAGCAGTTCCCCCACAGGGCCCAATCAGCCCCAGCATTTT. Protein sequence: CASSSPTGPNQPQHF.

This clonotype was seen at least ten times. The rearrangement joins TRBV12-3 or TRBV12-4 to TRBJ2-7; tentatively, D is TRBD1 (7 bases). The CDR3 runs 14 residues. Trimming removed 3 bases at V and 5 bases at J, with 14 bases between. The CDR3 region is CASSFHRGGNEQYF. As DNA, the CDR3 is TGTGCCAGCAGTTTCCACAGGGGAGGAAACGAGCAGTACTTC.

This clonotype occurred a few times. This chain joins TRBV20-1 and TRBJ1-1, with TRBD1 matching 9 bases. Germline lookup yields CDR1 DFQATT and CDR2 SNEGSKA (reference sequence). Unmatched junction bases numbered 8, after V lost 1 base and J lost 5 bases. The CDR3 runs to 15 residues. The CDR3 is CSARGYWDRATEAFF. The CDR3, as DNA: TGCAGTGCTAGAGGATACTGGGACAGGGCAACTGAAGCTTTCTTT.

This clonotype was detected only a few times. V is TRBV9 and J is TRBJ1-1, with 9 bases lining up with TRBD1. Germline V gene sequence: CDR1 SGDLS, CDR2 YYNGEE. V lost 3 bases, J lost 5 bases, and 8 bases stayed unmatched. This CDR3 is 15 amino acids long. The CDR3 nucleotides read TGTGCCAGCAGCGAGGAAACAGGGGGCAGGACTGAAGCTTTCTTT. It translates to CASSEETGGRTEAFF.

A few counts support this clonotype. The CDR3 nucleotides read TGTGCCAGCAGTTTTGCGGATTCACCCCTCCACTTT. Translating gives CASSFADSPLHF. The rearrangement uses TRBV12-3 or TRBV12-4 and TRBJ1-6; no definite D call. The length of the CDR3 is 12 residues. Deletions cut 3 bases from V and 8 bases from J, with 5 bases between.

The gene calls are TRBV19 and TRBJ2-1; 10 nucleotides line up with TRBD1. Germline lookup yields CDR1 LNHDA and CDR2 SQIVND (reference sequence). CDR3 length: 15 amino acids. The V and J ends lost 5 bases and 9 bases, in that order; junction bases with no gene match: 10. CDR3 residues: CASSPGTGVNREQFF. Written as DNA, the CDR3 is TGTGCCAGTAGTCCGGGGACAGGGGTGAATCGTGAGCAGTTCTTC.

This clonotype was observed at least ten times. The chain recombines TRBV6-2 or TRBV6-3 with TRBJ1-1, with 9 bases that match TRBD1. Trimming cost V 5 bases and J 5 bases; bases outside gene matches: 3. The CDR3 runs to 13 residues. Germline loops: CDR1 MNHEY, CDR2 SVGEGT. CDR3 coding DNA: TGTGCCAGCAGTCAAGGACAGGGGACTGAAGCTTTCTTT. It yields the protein CASSQGQGTEAFF.